This T cell receptor beta chain was identified during a study of cytomegalovirus exposure and HLA in healthy donors (dated by TCRdb to the late 2010s). For the study in its entirety: An earlier analysis of several hundred of the donors reported about 290 Gb of sequence data and 117 million unique TCR beta sequences from about 200 million T cells. Among 398 genotyped donors of the cohort, an average of approximately 230,000 unique TCR beta nucleotide sequences were sequenced per donor, roughly a sixth of them non-productive. A later analysis re-examined previously published TCR beta repertoires from 500 to 700 donors and added high-resolution HLA genotyping to investigate patterns of TCR occurrence. A later genetic analysis took genome-wide SNP genotypes for about 55% of the 666 donors and used that subset as a discovery cohort. In addition to the first cohort of approximately 650 subjects, a separate validation cohort of 120 different subjects was used. Donor age, sex, ethnicity and CMV serostatus were compiled together with the repertoire data. Rather than using new phenotypic data, the later analysis identified candidate immune exposures from TCR beta sequences and from how often those sequences occurred across donors. The genetic ancestry cluster associated with self-reported Caucasian donors included 70% to 85% of the 398 genotyped donors. Using immunosequencing, the study profiled T cell repertoires from fewer than 850 subjects and related those repertoires to cytomegalovirus serostatus. The study combined high-throughput TCR immunosequencing, statistical association of individual TCRs with disease status, and machine learning to predict cytomegalovirus infection status. Because of strong linkage in the cohort, a few DR-DQ haplotypes were treated as single units for association and clustering. Both class I and class II loci were covered by HLA typing, at four-digit resolution. An earlier analysis of approximately 640 of the donors applied high-throughput TCR beta sequencing to assess whether each TCR beta V gene segment acted as functional or pseudogenic. The study aimed to test whether signatures of past pathogen exposure could be identified by cataloging public T cell receptors. Typing coverage differed by locus: A, B, C, DRB1 and DQB1 were typed in roughly 620-630 donors, DQA1 in roughly 500, DPA1 in 600 to 610, and DPB1 in around 440. Around 320 gigabases of sequencing data and approximately 85 million unique TCR sequences were included in an early release covering about 620 HLA-typed donors. All discovery cohort repertoires had been generated using a single sequencing platform.

Its CDR3 holds 15 amino acids, cysteine through phenylalanine. Solely the CDR3 DNA is kept, with 45 bases framed from the first base. V lost 4 bases and J lost 11 bases; the stretch between them is 22 bases long. CDR1 SGHRS and CDR2 YFSETQ are derived from the germline V gene. Library preparation was by the immunoSEQ multiplex PCR assay. The multiplex PCR relied on a mix of 60 forward primers for TCR Vbeta segments and 13 reverse primers for TCR Jbeta segments. Amplification of the CDR3 region of rearranged TCR beta genes was performed with a multiplex PCR assay on genomic DNA. Amplified TCR beta libraries were sequenced as 87-base-pair reads on the Illumina HiSeq System. In the authors' own workflow: Across the roughly 700 repertoires, a later analysis counted 80 million or so unique TCR beta chains, 8.5 million to 12 million of which were shared by at least two donors. To remove PCR and sequencing errors, raw reads were error-corrected and collapsed into unique sequences using a nearest-neighbor algorithm that merged closely related sequences. To assign V, D and J gene segments, CDR3 sequences were aligned to IMGT reference sequences. For a sequence to be retained, a match of at least six nucleotides was required to both a V gene segment and a J gene segment. A rearrangement was called productive if the CDR3 had no stop codons and remained in frame with V and J, and every other rearrangement was called non-productive. CDR3 was defined according to IMGT convention as the region running from the second conserved V-encoded cysteine to the conserved J-encoded phenylalanine. Sequences without an unambiguous match to a single V gene segment were excluded from the earlier analysis of about 630 of the donors. In an earlier analysis of some 590 of the donors, V segments were called functional above 56.7% productive rearrangements and were called segregating when the between-donor standard deviation exceeded 5%. A statistical classification framework was developed to diagnose cytomegalovirus status using the catalog of TCR beta chain sequences. In a later analysis, TCR nucleotide sequences were compared against IMGT/GENE-DB human TR gene sequences so that V and J genes could be assigned. Using the TCRdist pipeline, a later analysis assigned CDR3 sequences along with most-parsimonious VDJ recombination scenarios. In a later analysis, each TCR beta chain was defined by its CDR3 amino acid sequence together with its V-gene family, and reads without a unique V-gene family were excluded. In a later analysis, 450 to 600 highly shared, low-generation-probability nucleotide sequences were removed to address suspected cross-contamination and a sequencing artifact. In a later analysis, a clonal expansion index was calculated for each public chain from normalized within-repertoire ranks of inferred template counts. In a later analysis, generation probabilities were computed with a VDJ recombination model fitted to out-of-frame rearrangements, and the resulting probabilities were checked against IGoR. Hypergeometric tests were used in a later analysis to score TCR-TCR, TCR-HLA and TCR-CMV co-occurrence, with a repertoire-size bias correction applied to the TCR pairs. To estimate false discovery rates, a later analysis permuted the HLA or CMV assignments 20 times. In a later analysis, co-occurring TCRs were grouped with DBSCAN, and TCRdist sequence similarity was added when clustering was performed within HLA-allele-positive subsets. For co-occurrence clustering, repertoires with fewer than 30,000 or more than 120,000 public chains were excluded, along with four to six repertoires with anomalous nucleotide sharing. Sourced from immuneACCESS, this table was stored by TCRdb with only in-frame sequences that have V and J called. A share of the clones is absent; for the studies checked, an unresolved V gene accounts for under half, and the remainder has no known explanation. Clone size and V and J calls were adopted from that table, with D and trimming inferred from the DNA. This sample lists about 150,000 clones; 55% to 75% were detected once. The ten largest clones capture roughly 4% of the sample.

General findings and caveats noted by the study authors: Some IMGT-functional V segments, including TRBV6-2 and TRBV6-3, could not be distinguished by the 87-base-pair reads and were therefore excluded. Most TCR sequences were observed very rarely across donors, whereas some public TCRs were present in many individuals. A later analysis found that TCR association rates varied across HLA loci, with DRB1 alleles showing the most associated TCRs and HLA-C alleles the fewest. In both the original and validation cohorts, the classifier was reported to diagnose cytomegalovirus status with high specificity and sensitivity. Correlated functional status among segregating V segments might be attributable to linkage disequilibrium, but an unknown experimental factor could not be ruled out. Several of the top co-occurrence clusters appeared to be linked to parvovirus B19, influenza, CMV and Epstein-Barr virus, according to a later analysis. A further reported finding was that TCR beta sequences accurately predicted the HLA-A and HLA-B alleles for most subjects in the first cohort. A later analysis found that HLA-associated TCR beta chains were more clonally expanded and had lower generation probabilities than equally common non-associated chains. The cohort was sequenced for TCR beta chains only, and without alpha or paired-chain data the features that could be detected were limited. Roughly uniform sequencing depth across donors was assumed in presence/absence analyses, although this assumption may not hold. According to the authors, the approach could potentially be generalized to other disease states and immunological phenotypes. The study listed 164 TCR beta chains as associated with cytomegalovirus. A later analysis found that most CMV-associated TCR beta chains appeared HLA-restricted, with HLA associations seemingly driven largely by CMV exposure. Immune exposure information for the cohort was limited to CMV serostatus. A later genetic analysis reported fewer N-insertions in productive TCRs among donors in an Asian-associated ancestry cluster than the roughly 700-donor mean. The earlier analysis of approximately 560 of the donors excluded some 16 rarely observed V segments, including chromosome 9 orphons, because counts were too low. Assigning TCR associations to individual alleles was difficult when HLA alleles, especially DR and DQ, strongly co-occurred. A cluster of highly shared sequence variants was judged likely to represent a technical artifact of the sequencing pipeline. In a later analysis, some 17,000 TCR beta sequences were associated with specific HLA alleles at a false discovery rate of 0.05. In an earlier analysis of around 500 of the donors, most TCR beta V segments appeared in productive rearrangements about 90% or about 30% of the time, broadly matching IMGT annotations. In a later genetic analysis, a missense DCLRE1C variant was associated with V-gene and J-gene trimming of TCR beta chains, and the association was replicated in an independent cohort. Because some donors lacked HLA typing at each locus, the association tests relied only on the typed subset. In vitro tests confirmed that a few of the cytomegalovirus-associated TCR beta chains recognize cytomegalovirus antigens.

In total, roughly 710 healthy bone marrow donors made up the cohort. At the time of sampling, all cohort members were nominally healthy, though unrecorded immune exposures were likely present. The donor tested CMV seropositive and was one of the 289 seropositive cohort members. A peripheral blood sample was provided by each donor, and peripheral blood mononuclear cells were used for TCR beta sequencing. The Qiagen DNeasy Blood Extraction Kit was used to extract genomic DNA from the blood cell samples. As concerns this clone: Its antigen has not been determined. Base qualities are not at hand, and no much larger clone is one base apart.

The sample consisted of PBMCs. Here the chain combines TRBV5-1 and TRBJ2-1; TRBD1 is a possible D gene, resting on 6 matching bases. The receptor comes from a man between 50 and 59 years old in good health and CMV-seropositive. CDR3 loop: CASSDTTGGEGKQFF. In nucleotide form, the sequence is TGCGCCAGCAGCGACACGACAGGAGGAGAGGGTAAGCAGTTCTTC.